These T cell receptor beta chains were read from a single sample in a study of blood T cell repertoires in COVID-19. Profiled with immunoSEQ multiplex PCR; TCRdb holds only in-frame clones, not every one. This sample has 250,000 to 300,000 clones, with approximately 88% found just once. The sequencing sample was made of peripheral blood. The origin of the receptors is a woman aged 70 to 79 with COVID-19, enrolled during active disease. Each CDR3 is given with its conserved first and last residue. The D gene is left open where the match is weak. The size entry is marked missing in some rows and otherwise reads once, few, many or a size class.

J gene	V gene	D gene	clone size	CDR3 DNA	CDR3 protein
TRBJ2-5	TRBV4-3	-	-	TGCGCCAGCAGCCGAAAATCCGGTGAGACCCAGTACTTC	CASSRKSGETQYF
TRBJ1-4	TRBV6-5	-	-	TGTGCCAGCACCGTTGGCGCGGGGAGTGCTGAAAAACTGTTTTTT	CASTVGAGSAEKLFF
TRBJ1-2	TRBV5-5	-	-	TGTGCCAGCAGCTTGGGCCAGGACTATGGCTACACCTTC	CASSLGQDYGYTF
TRBJ1-2	TRBV27	-	-	TGTGCCAGCAAGGGAGTAAGCTATGGCTACACCTTC	CASKGVSYGYTF
TRBJ1-1	TRBV12-5	-	once	TGTGCTAGTGGTTTGGAAAAAACAGGGATCACTGAAGCTTTCTTT	CASGLEKTGITEAFF
TRBJ2-2	TRBV5-5	-	-	TGTGCCAGCAGAACCGGGACTTCCAACACCGGGGAGCTGTTTTTT	CASRTGTSNTGELFF
TRBJ1-2	TRBV29-1	TRBD1	few	TGCAGCGCCCCGGGACAGGGAAATGGCTACACCTTC	CSAPGQGNGYTF
TRBJ2-5	TRBV15	-	-	TGTGCCACCAGCACCTTTAGGATGGTAGCGGAGAGGGAGACCCAGTACTTC	CATSTFRMVAERETQYF
TRBJ2-3	TRBV27	-	-	TGTGCCAGCAGTCCGGTTTCTACAGATACGCAGTATTTT	CASSPVSTDTQYF
TRBJ2-7	TRBV19	-	few	TGTGCCAGTAGTGGATTAAGCGGGTCCTACGAGCAGTACTTC	CASSGLSGSYEQYF
TRBJ1-4	TRBV15	TRBD1	-	TGTGCCACCAGCAACTGGGACAGGAGGGAAAAACTGTTTTTT	CATSNWDRREKLFF